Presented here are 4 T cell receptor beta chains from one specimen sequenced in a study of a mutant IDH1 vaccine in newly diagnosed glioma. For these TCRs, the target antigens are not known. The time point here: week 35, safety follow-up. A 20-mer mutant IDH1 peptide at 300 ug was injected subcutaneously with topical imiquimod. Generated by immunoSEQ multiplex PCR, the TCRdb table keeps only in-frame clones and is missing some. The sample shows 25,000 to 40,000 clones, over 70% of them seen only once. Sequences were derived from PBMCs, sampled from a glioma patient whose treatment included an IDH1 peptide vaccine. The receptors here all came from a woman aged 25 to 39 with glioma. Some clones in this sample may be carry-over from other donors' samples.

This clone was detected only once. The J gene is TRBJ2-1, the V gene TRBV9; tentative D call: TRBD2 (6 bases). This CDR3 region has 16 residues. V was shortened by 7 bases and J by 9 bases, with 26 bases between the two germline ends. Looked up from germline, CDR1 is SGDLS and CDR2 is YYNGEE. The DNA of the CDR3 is TGTGCCAGCGGTGGGGAGGCAGGGTTCCCTAACACTGAGCAGTTCTTC. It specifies CASGGEAGFPNTEQFF.

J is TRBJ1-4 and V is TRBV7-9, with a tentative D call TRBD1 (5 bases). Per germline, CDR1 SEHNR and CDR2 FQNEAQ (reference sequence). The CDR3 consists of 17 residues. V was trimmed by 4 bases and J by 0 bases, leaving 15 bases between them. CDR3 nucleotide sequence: TGTGCCAGCAGCTCAGGGCAGGGAGGTGCAACTAATGAAAAACTGTTTTTT. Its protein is CASSSGQGGATNEKLFF.

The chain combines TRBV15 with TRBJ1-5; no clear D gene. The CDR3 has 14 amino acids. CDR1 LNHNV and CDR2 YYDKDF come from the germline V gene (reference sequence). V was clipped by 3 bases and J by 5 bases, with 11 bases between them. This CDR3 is CATSRDGVDQPQHF. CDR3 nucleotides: TGTGCCACCAGCAGGGACGGAGTTGATCAGCCCCAGCATTTT.

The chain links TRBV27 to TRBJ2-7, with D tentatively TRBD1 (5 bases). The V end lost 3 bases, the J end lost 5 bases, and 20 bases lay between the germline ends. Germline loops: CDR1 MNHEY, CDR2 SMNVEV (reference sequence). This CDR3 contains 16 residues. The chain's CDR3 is CASSFSFSRVAHEQYF. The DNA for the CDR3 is TGTGCCAGCAGTTTTTCCTTTAGCAGGGTGGCCCACGAGCAGTACTTC.